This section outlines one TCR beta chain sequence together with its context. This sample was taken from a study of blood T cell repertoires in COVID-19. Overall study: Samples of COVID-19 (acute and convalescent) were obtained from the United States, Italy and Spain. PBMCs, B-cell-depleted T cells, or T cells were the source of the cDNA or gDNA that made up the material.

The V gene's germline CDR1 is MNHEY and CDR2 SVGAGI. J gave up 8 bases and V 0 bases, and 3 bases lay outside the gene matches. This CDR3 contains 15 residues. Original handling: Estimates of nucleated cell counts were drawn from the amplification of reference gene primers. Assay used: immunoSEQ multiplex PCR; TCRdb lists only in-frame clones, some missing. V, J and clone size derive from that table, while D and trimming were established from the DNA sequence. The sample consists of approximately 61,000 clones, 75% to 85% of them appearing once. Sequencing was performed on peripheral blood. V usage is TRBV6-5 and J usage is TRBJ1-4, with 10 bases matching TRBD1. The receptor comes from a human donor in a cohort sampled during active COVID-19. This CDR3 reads CASSYSGTGDEKLFF. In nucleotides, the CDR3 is TGTGCCAGCAGTTACTCCGGGACAGGGGACGAAAAACTGTTTTTT.